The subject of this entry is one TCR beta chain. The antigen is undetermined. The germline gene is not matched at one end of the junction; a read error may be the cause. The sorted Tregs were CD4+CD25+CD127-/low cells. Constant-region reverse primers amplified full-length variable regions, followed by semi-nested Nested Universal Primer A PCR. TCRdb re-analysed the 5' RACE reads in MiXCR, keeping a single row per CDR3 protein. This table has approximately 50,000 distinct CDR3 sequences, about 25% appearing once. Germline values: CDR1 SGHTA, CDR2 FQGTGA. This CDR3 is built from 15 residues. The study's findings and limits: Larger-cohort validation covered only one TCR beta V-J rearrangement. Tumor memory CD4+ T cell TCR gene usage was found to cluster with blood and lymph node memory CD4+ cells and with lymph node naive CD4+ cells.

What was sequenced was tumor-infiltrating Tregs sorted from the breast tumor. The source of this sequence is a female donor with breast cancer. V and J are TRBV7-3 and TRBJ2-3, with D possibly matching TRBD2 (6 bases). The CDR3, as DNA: TGTGCCGGCAGCTTATTTGGGGGGAACGCAGATACGCAGTATTTT. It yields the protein CAGSLFGGNADTQYF.